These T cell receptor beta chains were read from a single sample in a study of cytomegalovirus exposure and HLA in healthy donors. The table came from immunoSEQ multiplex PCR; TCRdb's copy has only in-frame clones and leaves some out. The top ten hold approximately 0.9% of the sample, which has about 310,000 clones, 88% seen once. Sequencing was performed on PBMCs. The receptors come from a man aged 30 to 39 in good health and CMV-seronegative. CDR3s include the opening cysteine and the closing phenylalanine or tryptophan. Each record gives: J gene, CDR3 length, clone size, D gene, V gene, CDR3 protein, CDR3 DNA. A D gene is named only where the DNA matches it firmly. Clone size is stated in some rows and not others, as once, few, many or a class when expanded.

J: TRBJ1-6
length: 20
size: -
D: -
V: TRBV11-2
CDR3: CASSLEGRAWSFSYNSPLHF
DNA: TGTGCCAGCAGCTTAGAGGGCAGGGCGTGGTCCTTCTCCTATAATTCACCCCTCCACTTT

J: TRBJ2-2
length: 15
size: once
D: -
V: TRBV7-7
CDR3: CASSLGGRGTGELFF
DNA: TGTGCCAGCAGCTTAGGGGGAAGGGGCACCGGGGAGCTGTTTTTT

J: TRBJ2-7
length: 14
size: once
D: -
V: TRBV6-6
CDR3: CASSYGGWSYEQYF
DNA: TGTGCCAGCAGTTACGGGGGGTGGTCCTACGAGCAGTACTTC

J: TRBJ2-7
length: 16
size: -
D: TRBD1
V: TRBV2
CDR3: CASRKGTGGLYYEQYF
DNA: TGTGCCAGCAGGAAGGGGACAGGGGGCCTTTACTACGAGCAGTACTTC

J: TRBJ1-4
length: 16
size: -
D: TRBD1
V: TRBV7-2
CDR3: CASSLSSGGGNEKLFF
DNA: TGTGCCAGCAGCTTATCTTCGGGAGGGGGCAATGAAAAACTGTTTTTT

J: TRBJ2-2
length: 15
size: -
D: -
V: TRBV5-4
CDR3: CASSSDFRAPGELFF
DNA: TGTGCCAGCAGCTCCGATTTTCGAGCCCCCGGGGAGCTGTTTTTT

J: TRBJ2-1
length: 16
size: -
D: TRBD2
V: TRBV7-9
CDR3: CASSHSGGASYNEQFF
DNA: TGTGCCAGCAGCCATAGCGGGGGGGCCTCCTACAATGAGCAGTTCTTC

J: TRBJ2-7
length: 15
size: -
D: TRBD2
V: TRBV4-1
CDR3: CASSQALAGGYEQYF
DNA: TGCGCCAGCAGCCAAGCCCTAGCGGGAGGATACGAGCAGTACTTC

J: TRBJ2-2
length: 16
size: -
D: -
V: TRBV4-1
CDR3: CASSQGGRERTGELFF
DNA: TGCGCCAGCAGCCAAGGCGGCAGGGAAAGGACCGGGGAGCTGTTTTTT

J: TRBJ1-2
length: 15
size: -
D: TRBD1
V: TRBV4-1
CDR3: CASSQGQGSNYGYTF
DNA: TGCGCCAGCAGCCAAGGACAGGGCTCTAACTATGGCTACACCTTC

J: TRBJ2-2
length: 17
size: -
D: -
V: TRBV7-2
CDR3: CASSLVRQLTNTGELFF
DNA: TGTGCCAGCAGCTTAGTCCGACAGCTTACTAACACCGGGGAGCTGTTTTTT

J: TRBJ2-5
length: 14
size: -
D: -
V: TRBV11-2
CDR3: CASSFHTVQETQYF
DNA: TGTGCCAGCAGCTTCCATACGGTTCAAGAGACCCAGTACTTC

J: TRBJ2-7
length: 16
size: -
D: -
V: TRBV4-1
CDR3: CASSQDNQYPRGEQYF
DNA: TGCGCCAGCAGCCAAGATAATCAGTACCCGAGAGGGGAGCAGTACTTC

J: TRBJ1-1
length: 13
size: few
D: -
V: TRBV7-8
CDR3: CASSPRDGLVAFF
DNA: TGTGCCAGCAGCCCGCGGGACGGCCTCGTAGCTTTCTTT

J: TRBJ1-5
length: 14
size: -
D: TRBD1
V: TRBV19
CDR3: CASSNGQGDQPQHF
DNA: TGTGCCAGTAGTAACGGACAGGGGGACCAGCCCCAGCATTTT

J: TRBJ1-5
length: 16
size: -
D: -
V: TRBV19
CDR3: CASSSERWTSNQPQHF
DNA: TGTGCCAGTAGTTCGGAGCGGTGGACGAGCAATCAGCCCCAGCATTTT

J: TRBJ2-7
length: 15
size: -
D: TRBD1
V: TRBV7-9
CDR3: CASSSRDRSLYEQYF
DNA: TGTGCCAGCAGCTCCAGGGACAGGAGTTTATACGAGCAGTACTTC

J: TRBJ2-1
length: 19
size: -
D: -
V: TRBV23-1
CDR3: CASSQSSAPGRGDYNEQFF
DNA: TGCGCCAGCAGTCAATCGAGTGCCCCGGGCAGGGGGGACTACAATGAGCAGTTCTTC

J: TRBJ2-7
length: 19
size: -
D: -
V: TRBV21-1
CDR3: CASSKGRQDPPERIYEQYF
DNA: TGTGCCAGCAGCAAAGGTAGACAGGACCCACCTGAACGCATCTACGAGCAGTACTTC

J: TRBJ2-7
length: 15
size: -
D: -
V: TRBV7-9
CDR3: CASSAQGGALYEQYF
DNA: TGTGCCAGCAGCGCCCAGGGTGGCGCTTTGTACGAGCAGTACTTC

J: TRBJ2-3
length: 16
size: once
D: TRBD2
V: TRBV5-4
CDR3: CASSSRTSGNTDTQYF
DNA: TGTGCCAGCAGCTCGAGGACTAGCGGGAACACAGATACGCAGTATTTT

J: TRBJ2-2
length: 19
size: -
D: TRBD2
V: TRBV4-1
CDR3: CASSFSGTSGFTNTGELFF
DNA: TGCGCCAGCAGCTTTTCTGGGACTAGCGGGTTTACGAACACCGGGGAGCTGTTTTTT

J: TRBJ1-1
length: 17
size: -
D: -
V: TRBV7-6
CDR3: CASSLESGGHRDTEAFF
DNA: TGTGCCAGCAGCTTAGAGAGCGGGGGGCATCGGGACACTGAAGCTTTCTTT

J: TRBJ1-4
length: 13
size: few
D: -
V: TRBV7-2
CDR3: CASAPGLSEKLFF
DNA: TGTGCCAGCGCCCCAGGGTTGAGTGAAAAACTGTTTTTT

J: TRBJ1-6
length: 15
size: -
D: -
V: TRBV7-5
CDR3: CVRNSRGIHNSPLHF
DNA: TGTGTCAGAAACTCCAGGGGTATCCATAATTCACCCCTCCACTTT

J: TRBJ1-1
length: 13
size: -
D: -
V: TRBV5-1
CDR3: CASSFTGSSEAFF
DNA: TGCGCCAGCAGCTTCACAGGTTCGTCTGAAGCTTTCTTT